Below, one TCR beta chain is given with its context. RNA was isolated and reverse transcribed to cDNA, the sequencing template. Assay used: immunoSEQ multiplex PCR; TCRdb lists only in-frame clones, some missing. The table lists 200,000 to 250,000 clones, around 65% of them singletons. Treatment in this sample: oral pan-JAK inhibitor, 5-10 mg twice daily. The source of the sample is a study of CD8+ T cells in alopecia areata. This clonotype was sampled from a human donor with alopecia areata. The sample was CD4+ T cells sorted from blood, taken at week 4, from a patient treated with tofacitinib.

DNA of the CDR3: TGTGCCACCAGCAGAGTGGCGGGGGCGACGGTGCACGGCTACACCTTC. Protein: CATSRVAGATVHGYTF. This chain joins TRBV15 and TRBJ1-2, with a weak D call TRBD1 (6 bases). Trimming pared 1 base from V and 8 bases from J, leaving 20 bases between. Germline V CDR1 and CDR2: LNHNV, YYDKDF (reference sequence). The CDR3 covers 16 residues.